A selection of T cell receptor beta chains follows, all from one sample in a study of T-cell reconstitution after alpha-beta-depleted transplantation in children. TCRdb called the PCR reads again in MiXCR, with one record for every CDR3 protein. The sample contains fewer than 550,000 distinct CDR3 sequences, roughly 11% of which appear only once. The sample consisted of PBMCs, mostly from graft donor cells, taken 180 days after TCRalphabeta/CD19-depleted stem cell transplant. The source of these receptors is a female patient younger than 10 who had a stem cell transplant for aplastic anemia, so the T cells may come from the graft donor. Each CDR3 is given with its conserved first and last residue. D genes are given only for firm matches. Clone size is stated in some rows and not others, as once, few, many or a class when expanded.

CASSPSGTGGRNTIYF,TGTGCCAGCAGCCCATCCGGGACAGGGGGCAGAAACACCATATATTTT,TRBD1,-,TRBV3-1,TRBJ1-3
CASSPYNWDRGGQPQHF,TGTGCCAGCAGCCCATACAACTGGGACAGGGGGGGACAGCCCCAGCATTTT,TRBD1,-,TRBV2,TRBJ1-5
CASSVVGGTSYNEQFF,TGTGCCAGCAGCGTAGTGGGCGGAACTTCCTACAATGAGCAGTTCTTC,-,-,TRBV9,TRBJ2-1
CASKFQGAPYEQYF,TGTGCCAGCAAATTTCAGGGGGCGCCTTACGAGCAGTACTTC,TRBD1,few,TRBV27,TRBJ2-7
CASSFTGVSGYTF,TGTGCCAGCAGTTTCACAGGGGTTAGCGGCTACACCTTC,TRBD1,many,TRBV6-5,TRBJ1-2
CASNQDRVNQPQHF,TGCGCCAGCAACCAAGACAGGGTTAACCAGCCCCAGCATTTT,TRBD1,few,TRBV5-1,TRBJ1-5
CASSHPGLADWKQYF,TGTGCCAGCAGCCATCCGGGACTGGCCGATTGGAAGCAGTACTTC,-,-,TRBV28,TRBJ2-7
CASSTGTTSYNEQFF,TGTGCCAGCAGCACCGGGACTACCTCCTACAATGAGCAGTTCTTC,TRBD2,few,TRBV7-9,TRBJ2-1
CASSWIGTGLSYEQYF,TGTGCCAGCAGTTGGATCGGGACAGGGCTCTCCTACGAGCAGTACTTC,TRBD1,-,TRBV27,TRBJ2-7
CSGEGPIVTDTQYF,TGCAGTGGGGAGGGCCCGATCGTCACAGATACGCAGTATTTT,TRBD2,-,TRBV20-1,TRBJ2-3
CASGLVAPKTQYF,TGTGCTAGTGGTTTGGTAGCCCCGAAAACGCAGTATTTT,-,few,TRBV12-5,TRBJ2-3
CASSYSPSGGTIYF,TGTGCCAGCAGTTACTCCCCCTCGGGAGGCACCATATATTTT,-,few,TRBV6-5,TRBJ1-3
CASRGKEGTSYNEQFF,TGCGCCAGCAGGGGGAAGGAGGGGACGTCCTACAATGAGCAGTTCTTC,-,-,TRBV10-2,TRBJ2-1
CASSFPVGIHQPQHF,TGTGCCAGCAGTTTTCCCGTGGGCATTCACCAGCCCCAGCATTTT,-,few,TRBV28,TRBJ1-5
CASRYRGIYGYTF,TGCGCCAGCAGATACAGGGGAATCTATGGCTACACCTTC,TRBD1,few,TRBV5-1,TRBJ1-2
CSVGTGFQYF,TGCAGCGTTGGCACGGGATTTCAGTACTTC,-,-,TRBV29-1,TRBJ2-4
CASGLAGGPENTGELFF,TGTGCCAGCGGGTTGGCGGGAGGGCCCGAGAACACCGGGGAGCTGTTTTTT,TRBD2,-,TRBV9,TRBJ2-2
CASTRRDYGYTF,TGTGCCAGCACCCGCAGGGACTATGGCTACACCTTC,-,-,TRBV7-2,TRBJ1-2
CATSSFRSTDTQYF,TGTGCCACCAGCAGCTTTCGTAGCACAGATACGCAGTATTTT,-,few,TRBV15,TRBJ2-3
CASSESHQQFF,TGTGCCAGCAGTGAATCCCACCAGCAGTTCTTC,-,-,TRBV25-1,TRBJ2-1
CASSPDPFTNEQYF,TGTGCCAGCAGCCCGGACCCATTCACAAACGAGCAGTACTTC,-,few,TRBV7-6,TRBJ2-7
CSAIHHWDSGTRPDTQYF,TGCAGTGCTATCCATCACTGGGATAGCGGGACTAGACCAGATACGCAGTATTTT,TRBD2,-,TRBV20-1,TRBJ2-3
CSARPGTSGKTDTQYF,TGCAGTGCTAGACCCGGGACTAGCGGGAAAACCGATACGCAGTATTTT,TRBD2,-,TRBV20-1,TRBJ2-3
CASSEGGSAPYEQYF,TGTGCCAGCAGTGAGGGAGGGAGTGCCCCCTACGAGCAGTACTTC,TRBD2,few,TRBV2,TRBJ2-7
CASSLVGDVYEQYF,TGTGCCAGCAGCTTAGTAGGGGACGTCTACGAGCAGTACTTC,-,-,TRBV7-2,TRBJ2-7
CASRPGGQMNTGELFF,TGTGCCAGCAGGCCAGGGGGACAGATGAACACCGGGGAGCTGTTTTTT,TRBD1,many,TRBV6-2/TRBV6-3,TRBJ2-2
CASLLRQEVRGAVF,TGTGCCAGCCTACTAAGGCAAGAAGTCCGGGGAGCTGTTTTT,-,-,TRBV21-1,TRBJ2-2
CASSYSITGALGHTEAFF,TGTGCCAGCAGTTACTCCATCACAGGGGCCCTGGGGCACACTGAAGCTTTCTTT,TRBD1,few,TRBV6-5,TRBJ1-1
CASSYRGGTVYGYTF,TGTGCCAGCAGTTACAGAGGGGGGACCGTCTATGGCTACACCTTC,-,few,TRBV12-3/TRBV12-4,TRBJ1-2
CSATDTGATQYF,TGCAGTGCTACCGACACTGGAGCCACCCAGTACTTC,-,few,TRBV20-1,TRBJ2-5
CASSSNRDRGTDGYTF,TGTGCCAGCAGTTCGAATCGGGACAGGGGTACGGATGGCTACACCTTC,TRBD1,-,TRBV12-3/TRBV12-4,TRBJ1-2
CASSPGWGYGYTF,TGTGCCAGCTCACCAGGGTGGGGCTATGGCTACACCTTC,-,-,TRBV18,TRBJ1-2
CASSARESNYGYTF,TGTGCCAGTAGTGCCAGGGAATCTAACTATGGCTACACCTTC,-,few,TRBV19,TRBJ1-2
CATSRVDSDNSYEQYF,TGTGCCACCAGCAGAGTAGACTCCGACAACAGCTACGAGCAGTACTTC,-,few,TRBV15,TRBJ2-7
CASSLFGTGQETQYF,TGTGCCAGCAGCTTATTCGGAACAGGGCAAGAGACCCAGTACTTC,-,many,TRBV7-9,TRBJ2-5
CASSSYGQGANEQFF,TGTGCCAGCAGCTCCTATGGGCAGGGGGCAAATGAGCAGTTCTTC,TRBD1,few,TRBV28,TRBJ2-1
CAISAARASYEQYF,TGTGCCATCAGTGCAGCCAGAGCCTCCTACGAGCAGTACTTC,-,-,TRBV10-3,TRBJ2-7
CASSQEGVPRDEQYF,TGTGCCAGCAGCCAAGAAGGGGTACCGAGGGACGAGCAGTACTTC,-,many,TRBV3-1,TRBJ2-7
CASSLWDRERAGELFF,TGTGCCAGCAGTTTGTGGGACAGGGAGAGGGCCGGGGAGCTGTTTTTT,TRBD1,few,TRBV12-3/TRBV12-4,TRBJ2-2
CASSSRAGGLSGELFF,TGTGCCAGCAGTTCCCGAGCGGGAGGGCTCAGCGGGGAGCTGTTTTTT,TRBD2,-,TRBV12-3/TRBV12-4,TRBJ2-2